This T cell receptor (beta chain) was retrieved from a study of T cell repertoires in cytomegalovirus infection. About the research overall: Both CMV infection and a matching HLA type were indicated by public TCR beta signatures. Overall study results and limits: Adding up the frequency of public TCR beta families identified people who carried CMV plus the relevant HLA.

V was shortened by 2 bases and J by 1 base, with 8 bases between the two germline ends. Germline V CDR1 and CDR2: SGHVS, FQNEAQ. There are 14 residues in the CDR3. Remarks on this clonotype: Antigen unknown.

TCRdb passed the reads through MiXCR, listing each CDR3 protein once. Among about 450,000 distinct CDR3 sequences, under 40% were seen once, and the ten largest hold approximately 15%. Specimen: PBMCs. This receptor was obtained from a human donor in good health (CMV status not recorded). Some clones in this sample may be carry-over from other donors' samples. The chain uses TRBV7-8 and TRBJ1-1; D uncertain. The CDR3 sequence: CASSLQDENTEAFF. In DNA, the CDR3 is TGTGCCAGCAGCTTACAGGACGAGAACACTGAAGCTTTCTTT.